Presented here are 8 T cell receptor beta chains from one specimen sequenced in a study of T cells expressing NK-cell markers. One entry per CDR3 protein, without DNA, is what TCRdb gives after re-calling the 5' RACE reads. The table for this sample gives approximately 150,000 distinct CDR3 sequences. The specimen sequenced was blood T cells: a sorted CD56 or NKG2C T cell subset, CD4+ or CD8+ T cells, or bulk PBMC T cells (not recorded which). The receptor set was obtained from a man younger than 35 in good health.

This chain connects TRBV18 to TRBJ1-1. Germline CDR1 reads KGHSH; CDR2 reads LQKENI. This CDR3 region has 12 residues. The CDR3 sequence is CASSPPNTEAFF.

The chain is built from TRBV29-1 and TRBJ2-1; TCRdb outputs TRBD2, but without DNA this stays unchecked. The CDR3 extends over 18 amino acids. CDR1 is SQVTM and CDR2 is ANQGSEA in the germline V gene. The CDR3 reads CSVEDSSRVGWSYNEQFF.

This chain joins TRBV14 and TRBJ2-7. The CDR3 length is 14 residues. Germline CDR1 and CDR2: SGHDN and FVKESK. This CDR3 reads CASSQYTLPLEQYF.

The chain couples TRBV19 to TRBJ2-7; the D call from TCRdb, TRBD1, cannot be confirmed without DNA. The CDR3 has 11 residues. From germline, CDR1 is LNHDA and CDR2 SQIVND (reference sequence). The CDR3 spells CASTAGDEQYF.

The chain is built from TRBV29-1 and TRBJ1-2. Germline V gene lookup returns CDR1 SQVTM and CDR2 ANQGSEA. The CDR3 length is 11 residues. CDR3 in amino acids: CSVDIDYGYTF.

The J gene is TRBJ1-2, the V gene TRBV29-1; TCRdb's D gene call, TRBD1, goes unchecked for lack of DNA. Germline V lookup: CDR1 SQVTM, CDR2 ANQGSEA. The CDR3 runs to 11 residues. The CDR3 here is CSLREGGGYTF.

This chain links TRBV6-2 or TRBV6-3 with TRBJ2-1; there is no DNA to check the TCRdb D call of TRBD1. Germline V gene sequence: CDR1 MNHEY, CDR2 SVGEGT. This CDR3 comprises 17 residues. CDR3 region: CASSPAGAGGPYNEQFF.

The chain links TRBV7-8 to TRBJ1-1. The CDR3 sequence is 12 residues long. The germline V gene has CDR1 SGHVS and CDR2 FQNEAQ. This CDR3 reads CASSWANTEAFF.